One and the same sample provided the 16 T cell receptor beta chains below, sequenced in a study of T-cell memory formation after mild COVID-19. Each CDR3 protein gets one entry after TCRdb re-called the 5' RACE reads with MiXCR. The table has about 160,000 distinct CDR3 sequences, 31% seen once. Source material: PBMCs or a T cell subset sorted from them (not recorded which). The source is an adult woman who had mild COVID-19 (a few samples of this study predate the infection). Cell type and time point are not known.

This clonotype was recorded a few times. CDR3 residues: CASSRPDRGSAEQYF. The DNA of the CDR3 is TGTGCCAGCAGCCGCCCGGACAGGGGAAGTGCCGAGCAGTACTTC. The V gene is TRBV5-6, the J gene TRBJ2-7; TRBD1 matches at 9 bases. The CDR3 loop spans 15 amino acids. With V trimmed by 4 bases and J by 6 bases, 11 bases remained unmatched. Germline V gene data show CDR1 as SGHDT and CDR2 as YYEEEE.

This chain connects TRBV7-2 to TRBJ2-3; D unresolved. The CDR3 has 13 residues. CDR1 is SGHTA, CDR2 FQGNSA, per germline. V lost 4 bases and J lost 2, with 7 bases in between. CDR3 nucleotides: TGTGCCAGCAGCTCGCAATCCACAGATACGCAGTATTTT. This translates into CASSSQSTDTQYF.

This clonotype occurred a few times. This chain joins TRBV6-5 and TRBJ2-6; D call uncertain. This CDR3 contains 15 residues. Germline-derived CDR1 and CDR2 are MNHEY and SVGAGI. V lost 4 bases to trimming and J lost 9 bases, with 16 bases between them. The CDR3 DNA follows: TGTGCCAGCAGTTTGGACGGGCACCCCAACAACGTCCTGACTTTC. Residues: CASSLDGHPNNVLTF.

The chain recombines TRBV10-3 with TRBJ2-2; 11 bases are a match to TRBD1. Losses at the gene ends were 8 bases for V and 5 bases for J; bases not matched to a gene: 1. The V gene's germline CDR1 is ENHRY and CDR2 SYGVKD. This CDR3 has 13 amino acids. As DNA, the CDR3 is TGTGCCATCGGGACAGGGGGGACCGGGGAGCTGTTTTTT. Protein product: CAIGTGGTGELFF.

This clonotype came up a few times. The chain links TRBV20-1 to TRBJ1-2; D is unresolved. Per the germline V gene, CDR1 is DFQATT and CDR2 is SNEGSKA (reference sequence). The CDR3 runs 13 residues. Trimming cost V 4 bases and J 1 base, with 10 bases left between them. CDR3 bases: TGCAGTGCTACCGGAGGTGGTAACTATGGCTACACCTTC. Protein product: CSATGGGNYGYTF.

Ten or more counts support this clonotype. It is unclear where the CDR3 begins or ends on the DNA, so no DNA is shown, and the CDR3 is as TCRdb lists it. The chain joins TRBV19 to TRBJ2-7; whether TRBD2, the table's D call, matches the DNA was not checked. Per the germline V gene, CDR1 is LNHDA and CDR2 is SQIVND (reference sequence). Counting both end residues, the CDR3 totals 15 amino acids. This CDR3 reads CASKDVASGTQFLHF.

This clonotype came up a few times. The chain links TRBV7-3 to TRBJ2-3; D possibly corresponds to TRBD1 (6 bases). Deletions cut 5 bases from V and 4 bases from J, with 13 bases between. This CDR3 is built from 14 residues. From germline, CDR1 is SGHTA and CDR2 FQGTGA. The CDR3 sequence is CASSPVDSPDTQYF. The CDR3 DNA reads as TGTGCCAGCAGCCCGGTGGACAGCCCAGATACGCAGTATTTT.

The genes are TRBV29-1 and TRBJ2-1, with 8 bases fitting TRBD2. CDR3 length: 12 amino acids. After removal of 6 bases from V and 6 bases from J, the junction contained 4 bases not matched to a gene. The germline V gene has CDR1 SQVTM and CDR2 ANQGSEA. CDR3 region: CSVSGGGNEQFF. In nucleotides, the CDR3 is TGCAGCGTCAGCGGGGGCGGCAATGAGCAGTTCTTC.

The V gene is TRBV2, the J gene TRBJ1-4; weak D call: TRBD1 (6 bases). Germline V gene lookup returns CDR1 SNHLY and CDR2 FYNNEI. With 4 bases removed from V and 5 bases from J, the gap between germline ends came to 11 bases. The CDR3 is 14 residues long. CDR3 protein: CASSVGGRNEKLFF. The CDR3 region has the DNA TGTGCCAGCAGTGTCGGGGGGCGGAATGAAAAACTGTTTTTT. The complete variable domain, with remaining parts taken from reference TRBV2 and TRBJ1-4, reads EPEVTQTPSHQVTQMGQEVILRCVPISNHLYFYWYRQILGQKVEFLVSFYNNEISEKSEIFDDQFSVERPDGSNFTLKIRSTKLEDSAMYFCASSVGGRNEKLFFGSGTQLSVL.

This clonotype was recorded a few times. V is TRBV25-1 and J is TRBJ2-3, with D tentatively TRBD2 (6 bases). V lost 8 bases to trimming and J lost 6 bases, with 9 bases between them. The germline V gene encodes CDR1 MGHDK and CDR2 SYGVNS. The CDR3 totals 11 residues. The CDR3 nucleotides are TGTGCCAGCGGGGACTCGGATACGCAGTATTTT. As protein: CASGDSDTQYF. Drawing the rest from reference TRBV25-1 and TRBJ2-3, the complete variable domain is EADIYQTPRYLVIGTGKKITLECSQTMGHDKMYWYQQDPGMELHLIHYSYGVNSTEKGDLSSESTVSRIRTEHFPLTLESARPSHTSQYLCASGDSDTQYFGPGTRLTVL.

The DNA of the CDR3 is TGTGCCAGCAGTTTCCTCGGGATTCCAACTAATGAAAAACTGTTTTTT. Its translation is CASSFLGIPTNEKLFF. V is TRBV12-3 or TRBV12-4 and J is TRBJ1-4; D ambiguous. This CDR3 region has 16 residues. Trimming took off 3 bases at V and 0 bases at J, with 11 bases between the two ends.

This clonotype came up a few times. The chain employs TRBV19 and TRBJ1-2; 12 bases agree with TRBD1. The V gene end was trimmed by 4 bases and the J gene end by 2 bases; junction bases not matched to a gene: 2. There are 15 residues in the CDR3. The V gene's germline CDR1 is LNHDA and CDR2 SQIVND (reference sequence). CDR3 region: CASSRGQGANYGYTF. The CDR3 nucleotides read TGTGCCAGTAGTAGGGGACAGGGGGCAAACTATGGCTACACCTTC.

This clonotype was seen only a few times. The rearrangement links TRBV5-1 to TRBJ2-7; 9 bases fit TRBD2. The length of the CDR3 is 15 residues. The V gene end was trimmed by 2 bases and the J gene end by 2 bases; junction bases not matched to a gene: 5. The germline gives CDR1 SGHRS, CDR2 YFSETQ. For the CDR3, the DNA is TGCGCCAGCAGCTTTTTCGCGGGGGGGACCTACGAGCAGTACTTC. It encodes CASSFFAGGTYEQYF.

This clonotype was counted ten times or more. The chain has TRBV24-1 and TRBJ1-5; D perhaps matches TRBD1 (6 bases). The CDR3 runs to 17 residues. Germline CDR1 reads KGHDR; CDR2 reads SFDVKD. With 4 bases removed from V and 3 bases from J, the gap between germline ends came to 18 bases. The CDR3 DNA sequence: TGTGCCACCAGTGACTCCTCAGGGGTCAATATCAATCAGCCCCAGCATTTT. Amino acids: CATSDSSGVNINQPQHF.

The chain couples TRBV20-1 to TRBJ1-2, with D hard to call. The V end was cut by 4 bases, the J end by 3 bases, with 6 bases between. The CDR3 has 11 residues. Germline V gives CDR1 DFQATT, CDR2 SNEGSKA (reference sequence). CDR3 in amino acids: CSANRDYGYTF. Written as DNA, the CDR3 is TGCAGTGCTAATAGGGACTATGGCTACACCTTC.

The chain uses TRBV20-1 and TRBJ1-1; 7 bases are a match to TRBD1. The germline V gene encodes CDR1 DFQATT and CDR2 SNEGSKA (reference sequence). There are 13 residues in the CDR3. V gave up 2 bases and J gave up 10 bases; unmatched junction bases: 10. CDR3 DNA sequence: TGCAGTGCTAGAAACCCGACAGGGATGGTAGCTTTCTTT. Its protein is CSARNPTGMVAFF.